The rows below give T cell receptor beta chains drawn from one sample of a study of T-cell reconstitution after alpha-beta-depleted transplantation in children. TCRdb re-called the PCR reads with MiXCR, one entry per CDR3 protein. The top ten hold around 20% of the sample, which has roughly 98,000 distinct CDR3 sequences, 15% seen once. Here the sequenced sample was PBMCs, mostly from graft donor cells, taken 180 days after TCRalphabeta/CD19-depleted stem cell transplant. Every receptor here comes from a male patient between 2 and 15 years old who had a stem cell transplant for acute lymphoblastic leukemia, so the T cells may come from the graft donor. Both conserved end residues are part of each CDR3. The order of the fields is D gene, clone size, J gene, V gene, CDR3 DNA, CDR3 protein. The D gene is left open where the match is weak. The listing skips clone size in some rows; elsewhere it reads once, few, many or a size class.

TRBD2,.,TRBJ2-5,TRBV29-1,TGCAGCGCCGGGACTAGCCAGGAGACCCAGTACTTC,CSAGTSQETQYF
.,.,TRBJ2-7,TRBV7-2,TGTGCCAGCAGCCCACAACAGGGATCCCACTACGAGCAGTACTTC,CASSPQQGSHYEQYF
.,.,TRBJ2-1,TRBV20-1,TGCAGTGCTAGAGACCAGGGGAGACAAGATGAGCAGTTCTTC,CSARDQGRQDEQFF
.,few,TRBJ1-1,TRBV16,TGTGCCAGCAGCCGGGGCCTGAACACTGAAGCTTTCTTT,CASSRGLNTEAFF
.,.,TRBJ1-3,TRBV9,TGTGCCAGCAGCGTGGAAGGAGCTGGAAACACCATATATTTT,CASSVEGAGNTIYF
.,.,TRBJ2-3,TRBV29-1,TGCAGCGTTGTACGGACCCCTGATACGCAGTATTTT,CSVVRTPDTQYF
.,few,TRBJ1-2,TRBV20-1,TGCAGTGCTAGGGGCTGGAGGCAAAGTTATGGCTACACCTTC,CSARGWRQSYGYTF
.,many,TRBJ1-3,TRBV7-6,TGTGCCAGCAGCTTAGCCGGGGCCGACTCTGGAAACACCATATATTTT,CASSLAGADSGNTIYF
.,few,TRBJ2-5,TRBV5-1,TGCGCCAGCAGCTTGGGAGACAGGACCCAAGAGACCCAGTACTTC,CASSLGDRTQETQYF
.,few,TRBJ1-2,TRBV29-1,TGCAGCGTTGGATCCTTCGAGGGTGGCTACACCTTC,CSVGSFEGGYTF
.,few,TRBJ2-7,TRBV7-9,TGTGCCAGCAGCTTAGTTCGGCAGCATAACGAGCAGTACTTC,CASSLVRQHNEQYF
TRBD1,few,TRBJ2-1,TRBV25-1,TGTGCCAGCAGAGACAGGGTCAATGAGCAGTTCTTC,CASRDRVNEQFF
TRBD2,.,TRBJ2-3,TRBV30,TGTGCCTGGAGTAAGGGACTAGCGGGGGGCACAGATACGCAGTATTTT,CAWSKGLAGGTDTQYF
.,.,TRBJ1-2,TRBV15,TGTGCCACCAGCTTGTCCTCGGCTCGGGGCGCCTACACCTTC,CATSLSSARGAYTF
.,.,TRBJ1-6,TRBV30,TGTGCCTGGAGCACCGGGGGCTCCTATAATTCACCCCTCCACTTT,CAWSTGGSYNSPLHF
TRBD2,.,TRBJ2-3,TRBV19,TGTGCCAGTAGTGCCGGACTAGCGGGAGATACGCAGTATTTT,CASSAGLAGDTQYF
.,few,TRBJ2-7,TRBV5-1,TGCGCCAGCAGGACTTTTTCCGGCTCCTACGAGCAGTACTTC,CASRTFSGSYEQYF
.,.,TRBJ2-3,TRBV20-1,TGCAGTGCCCCGGGACCGATCACAGATACGCAGTATTTT,CSAPGPITDTQYF
TRBD1,few,TRBJ2-1,TRBV29-1,TGCAGCGTTGAAGCGCAGGGGGCTATATCGGAGCAGTTCTTC,CSVEAQGAISEQFF
.,few,TRBJ2-7,TRBV5-1,TGCGCCAGCAGCCCCGGAACCGAGGACTACGAGCAGTACTTC,CASSPGTEDYEQYF
.,.,TRBJ1-1,TRBV7-2,TGTGCCAGCAGTTTTGTGGGATTTACCTTCAACACTGAAGCTTTCTTT,CASSFVGFTFNTEAFF
TRBD1,.,TRBJ2-1,TRBV7-9,TGTGCCAGCAGCTCCGCGGACAGGGTTTCAGATGAGCAGTTCTTC,CASSSADRVSDEQFF
.,few,TRBJ2-1,TRBV20-1,TGCAGTGCTAGTCCGCAAAACAATGAGCAGTTCTTC,CSASPQNNEQFF
TRBD2,few,TRBJ2-3,TRBV7-2,TGTGCCAGCAGCTTGGCTAGCGGGGGTATGAGGGATACGCAGTATTTT,CASSLASGGMRDTQYF
TRBD1,few,TRBJ2-3,TRBV20-1,TGCAGTGCTCTAGGGACAGGGGGAACAGATACGCAGTATTTT,CSALGTGGTDTQYF
.,.,TRBJ1-3,TRBV24-1,TGTGCCACCAGTGATGGGGGGGACTCTGGAAACACCATATATTTT,CATSDGGDSGNTIYF
.,few,TRBJ2-6,TRBV24-1,TGTGCCACCAGTGAAGGCCCGCCCCGCGGGGCCAACGTCCTGACTTTC,CATSEGPPRGANVLTF
TRBD2,once,TRBJ2-3,TRBV12-3/TRBV12-4,TGTGCCAGCAGTTTAGGCACTAGCGGGGGGCCTGACACAGATACGCAGTATTTT,CASSLGTSGGPDTDTQYF
TRBD1,few,TRBJ1-6,TRBV7-9,TGTGCCAGCAGCGCACTTGGGACAGATTATAATTCACCCCTCCACTTT,CASSALGTDYNSPLHF
TRBD2,few,TRBJ2-7,TRBV20-1,TGCAGTGCTAAACGACTAGCGGAGTGGAACGAGCAGTACTTC,CSAKRLAEWNEQYF
.,many,TRBJ2-5,TRBV9,TGTGCCAGCAGCCCCCGTTCAGACCCTCAAGAGACCCAGTACTTC,CASSPRSDPQETQYF
TRBD1,few,TRBJ1-1,TRBV12-3/TRBV12-4,TGTGCCAGCAGTCTCAACAGGGGGAAGAACACTGAAGCTTTCTTT,CASSLNRGKNTEAFF
TRBD2,.,TRBJ2-2,TRBV6-1,TGTGCCAGCAGTCGGGGACTAGCGGCCGGGGAGCTGTTTTTT,CASSRGLAAGELFF
.,few,TRBJ2-7,TRBV5-1,TGCGCCAGCAGCTTGGAGGCCAGCTACGAGCAGTACTTC,CASSLEASYEQYF
.,.,TRBJ2-1,TRBV2,TGTGCCAGCAGTGCGGGGTACCTGAGCGATGAGCCGTTCTTC,CASSAGYLSDEPFF
.,.,TRBJ2-5,TRBV5-1,TGCGCCAGCAGCTTGGGCAGACCTCAAGAGACCCAGTACTTC,CASSLGRPQETQYF
.,few,TRBJ2-7,TRBV20-1,TGCAGTGCTCCGAGGGGGGGTAACGAGCAGTACTTC,CSAPRGGNEQYF
.,few,TRBJ1-1,TRBV3-1,TGTGCCAGCAGCCAAGGGGGGACTGTCCTTGAGGCTTTCTTT,CASSQGGTVLEAFF
.,few,TRBJ2-7,TRBV20-1,TGCAGTGCTAGTGAGATTCTCTACGAGCAGTACTTC,CSASEILYEQYF